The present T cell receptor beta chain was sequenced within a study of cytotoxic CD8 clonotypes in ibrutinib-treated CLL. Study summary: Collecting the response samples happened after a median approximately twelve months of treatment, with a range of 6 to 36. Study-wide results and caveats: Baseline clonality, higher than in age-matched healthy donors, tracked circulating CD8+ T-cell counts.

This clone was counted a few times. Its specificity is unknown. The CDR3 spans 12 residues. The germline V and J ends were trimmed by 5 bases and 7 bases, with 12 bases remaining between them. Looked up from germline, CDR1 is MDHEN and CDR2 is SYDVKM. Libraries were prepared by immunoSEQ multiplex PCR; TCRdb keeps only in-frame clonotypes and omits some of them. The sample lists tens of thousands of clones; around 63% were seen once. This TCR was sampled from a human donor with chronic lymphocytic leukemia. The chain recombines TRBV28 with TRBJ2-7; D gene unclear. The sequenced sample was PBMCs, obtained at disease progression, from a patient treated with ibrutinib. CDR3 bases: TGTGCCAGCAGTGCCACCCCGCGGGAGCAGTACTTC. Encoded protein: CASSATPREQYF.